Described below is a single T cell receptor (beta chain) sequence and its context. The target of this receptor is not known. It has no much larger one-base neighbor in the sample; base qualities were not kept. This sample was taken from a study of CD8+ T cells in alopecia areata (dated by TCRdb to the late 2010s). Study-wide context: The treated patients took part in an open-label pilot trial in which moderate-to-severe alopecia areata was treated with oral tofacitinib at 5 to 10 mg twice daily. Tofacitinib was given for 6 to 18 months, followed by 6 months of follow-up off drug to assess delayed response and recurrence. For the treated patients, the SALT score, which quantifies what percentage of scalp surface area is affected, served as the measure of disease severity. To study T cell clonal expansion in alopecia areata, the researchers applied high-throughput TCRbeta sequencing to both the C3H/HeJ mouse model and human patients. In humans, TCRbeta sequencing was performed on scalp tissue and on sorted CD4+ and CD8+ peripheral blood T cells from healthy controls and from patients with patchy or totalis/universalis alopecia areata. Biopsies were taken from tofacitinib-treated patients at baseline and again at 4 and 24 weeks into treatment, and several of those patients also had a later scalp biopsy. Scalp clonality was compared across normal scalp (n=4), patchy alopecia areata scalp (n=8), and alopecia totalis/universalis scalp (n=8). The RNA source kit depended on sample type: the PAXgene miRNA kit for fixed scalp, the miRNeasy kit for PBMCs, and the RNeasy kit for mouse skin. TCRbeta CDR3 regions were amplified by immunoSEQ multiplex PCR with 35 Vbeta forward and 13 Jbeta reverse primers.

The sample's treatment or condition label, decoded: oral pan-JAK inhibitor, 5-10 mg twice daily. Lesional scalp punch biopsies and peripheral blood were obtained from alopecia areata patients. After PBMCs were isolated by density centrifugation and stained for CD3, CD4 and CD8, a FACSAria was used to sort CD4+ and CD8+ T cells. On the study overall, not on this receptor specifically: Many expanded lesional clones were found to persist in scalp and blood during tofacitinib treatment, and relapse after treatment cessation may be partly explained by this persistence. Tofacitinib significantly lowered scalp clonality and the number of expanded CD8+ clones among the top 100 scalp clones. Compared with normal scalp, lesional scalp had higher clonality and more expanded CD8+ clones, particularly in alopecia totalis/universalis, a pattern that suggests antigenic drive. Resident alphabeta T cells in normal human skin are also sequenced, complicating scalp TCR repertoire analysis, unlike mouse skin dominated by gammadelta T cells. Because the treated cohort was small and had just a single nonresponder, larger studies are needed to establish links between baseline CD8+ expansion and response. TCR sequences shared between patients were less clear than in mice, possibly partly because of HLA diversity in the patient population.

The method behind the library was the immunoSEQ multiplex PCR assay. RNA was extracted from all samples and reverse transcribed into cDNA, which served as template for TCR sequencing. SuperScript III was used for first-strand cDNA synthesis, primed with a 2:1 mix of oligo-dT and random hexamers. A synthetic immune receptor repertoire was used to assess amplification bias, and residual bias was removed computationally. The authors processed their data as follows. After raw reads were preprocessed to remove errors, the CDR3 was defined following IMGT conventions as running from the conserved cysteine to phenylalanine. Clonality was computed as 1 minus the Shannon entropy, with the entropy normalized by log2 of the number of productive unique TCRs. Whether each scalp clone was CD4 or CD8 was inferred by checking scalp TCRbeta sequences against the CD4 and CD8 repertoires from sorted blood. TCRdb stores this immuneACCESS table with in-frame sequences only. Part of the clones is absent; in the studies checked, under half of the shortfall reflects unresolved V genes, and no reason is known for the rest. The D gene and trimming were derived from the DNA, and the V and J assignments and clone size from that table. Counted in this sample were some 170,000 clones; roughly 60% of them appeared once. Jointly, the top ten make up around 15% of the sample.

V and J are trimmed by 4 bases and 5 bases, and the gene matches miss 7 bases of the junction. The CDR3 runs 13 amino acids, cysteine and phenylalanine included. CDR3 DNA is the only sequence kept; it has 39 bases, read in frame from the first base. In the germline V gene (reference sequence), CDR1 corresponds to GTSNPN and CDR2 to SVGIG. Recombination joined TRBV30 with TRBJ2-5, with TRBD2 matching 7 junction bases. This sequence was found in a human donor with alopecia areata. Specimen: CD4+ T cells sorted from blood, collected between weeks 55 and 70, from a patient treated with tofacitinib. The base sequence is TGTGCCTGGACTAAGGGACTATTGGAGACCCAGTACTTC. Translation gives CAWTKGLLETQYF.